A selection of T cell receptor beta chains follows, all from one sample in a study of blood T cells in healthy people across ages. TCRdb re-analysed the 5' RACE reads in MiXCR, keeping a single row per CDR3 protein. This table holds approximately 800,000 distinct CDR3 sequences, roughly 34% found once. Sequenced sample: blood. All receptors derive from a man younger than 35 in good health. CDR3s include the opening cysteine and the closing phenylalanine or tryptophan. The D gene is left open where the match is weak. Clone size, where shown, is once, few, many, or a class for clones that have expanded.

cdr3_aa cdr3_nt j_call v_call d_call clone_size
CASSGTSGGPETQYF TGTGCCAGCAGCGGGACTAGCGGGGGTCCGGAGACCCAGTACTTC TRBJ2-5 TRBV5-5 TRBD2 -
CASSNIDSNQPQHF TGTGCCAGCAGTAATATCGATAGCAATCAGCCCCAGCATTTT TRBJ1-5 TRBV2 - -
CASSRGQGRAEAFF TGTGCCAGCAGCCGTGGACAGGGACGGGCTGAAGCTTTCTTT TRBJ1-1 TRBV7-2 TRBD1 -
CASSLEGRFRGLGDTF TGTGCCAGCAGCTTGGAAGGCCGGTTCCGGGGCCTGGGGGACACCTTC TRBJ1-2 TRBV5-6 - -
CASSPRTSYNERFF TGCGCCAGCAGCCCTAGGACTAGCTACAATGAGCGGTTCTTC TRBJ2-1 TRBV5-1 TRBD2 -
CASSYGGARDSSNYGYTF TGTGCCAGCAGTTACGGGGGGGCCCGGGACAGCTCTAACTATGGCTACACCTTC TRBJ1-2 TRBV6-5 TRBD1 few
CSAPGTRGIGETQYF TGCAGTGCCCCCGGGACTAGAGGGATTGGGGAGACCCAGTACTTC TRBJ2-5 TRBV20-1 TRBD2 -
CASTRGPSNQPQHF TGTGCCAGTACCAGGGGCCCAAGCAATCAGCCCCAGCATTTT TRBJ1-5 TRBV19 - -
CASSLFRTATISGANVLTF TGTGCCAGCAGCTTATTTCGGACAGCTACTATCTCTGGGGCCAACGTCCTGACTTTC TRBJ2-6 TRBV7-2 - -
CASQLGGEKLFF TGTGCCAGCCAACTTGGCGGTGAAAAACTGTTTTTT TRBJ1-4 TRBV12-3/TRBV12-4 - many
CSERGQANTEAFF TGCAGCGAACGGGGACAGGCGAACACTGAAGCTTTCTTT TRBJ1-1 TRBV20-1 TRBD1 -
CVSSLDNRGISWDIQYF TGTGTCAGCAGCTTAGATAACAGGGGAATATCGTGGGACATTCAGTACTTC TRBJ2-4 TRBV11-3 TRBD1 -
CASSFERGGEQYF TGTGCCAGCAGTTTTGAGAGGGGTGGCGAGCAGTACTTC TRBJ2-7 TRBV12-3/TRBV12-4 - few
CASSHGQGSNTEAFF TGCGCCAGCAGCCATGGACAGGGGTCGAACACTGAAGCTTTCTTT TRBJ1-1 TRBV4-3 TRBD1 few
CASSFGNSNQPQHF TGTGCCAGCAGCTTCGGGAATAGCAATCAGCCCCAGCATTTT TRBJ1-5 TRBV7-8 - -
CASSPGLAFTYNEQYF TGTGCCAGCAGCCCCGGGTTAGCGTTTACCTACAATGAGCAGTACTTC TRBJ2-5 TRBV4-2 - -
CASSETGGAGANVLTF TGTGCCAGCAGTGAAACCGGGGGGGCCGGGGCCAACGTCCTGACTTTC TRBJ2-6 TRBV2 TRBD2 -
CSVEERGRNNEQFF TGCAGCGTGGAGGAGAGGGGGAGAAACAATGAGCAGTTCTTC TRBJ2-1 TRBV29-1 - few
CASSLFEGSTDTQYF TGTGCCAGCAGTTTATTTGAAGGCAGCACAGATACGCAGTATTTT TRBJ2-3 TRBV12-3/TRBV12-4 - -
CSFVSLTGAETQYF TGCAGCTTCGTATCCTTGACAGGGGCGGAGACCCAGTACTTC TRBJ2-5 TRBV29-1 TRBD1 few
CASSGVAYEQYF TGTGCCAGCAGTGGGGTTGCCTACGAGCAGTACTTC TRBJ2-7 TRBV6-1 - few
CASESTTQETQYF TGTGCCAGCGAATCGACAACCCAAGAGACCCAGTACTTC TRBJ2-5 TRBV3-1 - many
CASSLYQGGTDTQYF TGTGCCAGCAGTTTATACCAGGGGGGTACAGATACGCAGTATTTT TRBJ2-3 TRBV12-3/TRBV12-4 - few
CASSLKAGGPIDTQYF TGTGCCAGCAGTTTGAAAGCGGGGGGGCCAATAGATACGCAGTATTTT TRBJ2-3 TRBV12-3/TRBV12-4 TRBD2 few
CASSEFPDTQYF TGCGCCAGCAGCGAATTCCCAGATACGCAGTATTTT TRBJ2-3 TRBV5-1 - -
CASRASGGAYEQYF TGTGCCAGCAGGGCTAGCGGGGGTGCCTACGAGCAGTACTTC TRBJ2-7 TRBV12-3/TRBV12-4 TRBD2 -
CAWSGSHLNEQFF TGTGCCTGGAGTGGGTCCCATCTCAATGAGCAGTTCTTC TRBJ2-1 TRBV30 - few
CASSLPLRGATSYEQYF TGTGCCAGCAGCTTACCTTTGCGAGGGGCGACCTCCTACGAGCAGTACTTC TRBJ2-7 TRBV7-2 - few
CASSLLGGTEKLFF TGTGCCAGCAGCTTGCTCGGGGGAACTGAAAAACTGTTTTTT TRBJ1-4 TRBV7-2 - -
CASSFSTSGALNEQFF TGTGCCAGCAGCTTTTCCACTAGCGGGGCCCTCAATGAGCAGTTCTTC TRBJ2-1 TRBV7-3 TRBD2 few
CSASHRGTPYNEQYF TGCAGTGCCTCACACCGGGGGACCCCCTACAATGAGCAGTACTTC TRBJ2-7 TRBV20-1 - -
CASSSGRYNEQYF TGTGCCAGCAGCTCGGGGCGCTACAATGAGCAGTACTTC TRBJ2-5 TRBV4-2 - -
CSARDRSVGGAFF TGCAGTGCTAGAGACAGGTCGGTGGGTGGAGCTTTCTTT TRBJ1-1 TRBV20-1 - once
CSVAPSGRTDTQYF TGCAGCGTTGCTCCTAGCGGTCGCACAGATACGCAGTATTTT TRBJ2-3 TRBV29-1 TRBD2 -
CASSPKQGSPLHF TGTGCCAGCAGTCCGAAGCAGGGTTCACCCCTCCACTTT TRBJ1-6 TRBV12-3/TRBV12-4 - few
CASSGDRGRVTGELFF TGTGCCAGCAGCGGGGACAGGGGGCGAGTCACCGGGGAGCTGTTTTTT TRBJ2-2 TRBV5-6 TRBD1 -
CATRRDSGTEAFF TGTGCCACCAGGAGAGACAGTGGCACTGAAGCTTTCTTT TRBJ1-1 TRBV24-1 - -
CASSHGRAYEQYF TGTGCCAGCAGCCACGGACGGGCCTACGAGCAGTACTTC TRBJ2-7 TRBV4-2 - -
CASSLSGRGQFF TGTGCCAGCAGTTTGTCGGGTCGGGGGCAGTTCTTC TRBJ2-1 TRBV28 - -
CASTGTGVDTEAFF TGTGCCAGCACCGGGACAGGGGTGGACACTGAAGCTTTCTTT TRBJ1-1 TRBV12-3/TRBV12-4 TRBD1 -
CASSFAGSVPYGYTF TGTGCCAGCAGTTTCGCCGGCTCCGTCCCTTATGGCTACACCTTC TRBJ1-2 TRBV28 - few